This T cell receptor beta chain was recorded in a study of shared clonotypes between healthy human individuals. Study-wide background: A couple of women and a few men aged 18 to 49 served as donors. Whole-study findings and limits: Among the subsets, naive ones generally showed larger estimated richness than memory ones. Researchers sampled only blood; tissue repertoires likely differ.

A word on this clone: As yet, its antigen is unknown.

Only CD45RO-negative cells positively selected for CCR7 counted as naive CD8 cells, so terminally differentiated effector memory CD45RA+ cells were excluded. The donor population consisted of healthy HIV-negative adults with no recent acute infections or vaccinations. Germline-derived CDR1 and CDR2 are SNHLY and FYNNEI. V dropped 2 bases and J dropped 5; count of bases not matched to a gene: 9. The CDR3 length is 15 residues. TCRdb keeps only in-frame clones here, not all; method: immunoSEQ multiplex PCR. The sample records 600,000 or so clones, roughly 98% being singletons. The clonotype comes from a man aged 25-40 years in good health. Input material: naive CD8+ T cells sorted from blood. The gene calls are TRBV2 and TRBJ2-7; TRBD2 agrees at 7 bases. The CDR3 sequence: CASSESRGRGNEQYF. DNA of the CDR3: TGTGCCAGCAGTGAATCGCGCGGGAGAGGTAACGAGCAGTACTTC.